Listed below are T cell receptor beta chains from one sample, sequenced in a study of blood T cell repertoires in COVID-19. Only in-frame clones appear in the TCRdb table, and some are missing; sequencing was by immunoSEQ multiplex PCR. In the table there are 30,000 or so clones, around 89% of which are singletons. Sequenced sample: peripheral blood. The receptors here all came from a man aged 55 to 70 with active COVID-19. The CDR3 runs from the conserved cysteine through the conserved F or W. D genes are given only for firm matches. The size of a clone is reported for some rows only, either as once, few or many, or as a class for expanded clones.

clone size	J gene	V gene	D gene	CDR3 protein	CDR3 DNA
.	TRBJ1-2	TRBV27	.	CASSWGGRYGYTF	TGTGCCAGCAGTTGGGGGGGAAGGTATGGCTACACCTTC
.	TRBJ1-5	TRBV6-6	.	CASSYHSRGPQHF	TGTGCCAGCAGTTACCACTCCAGGGGGCCCCAGCATTTT
few	TRBJ2-3	TRBV2	TRBD2	CASSEVAGGPSTDTQYF	TGTGCCAGCAGTGAGGTAGCGGGGGGGCCGAGCACAGATACGCAGTATTTT
.	TRBJ1-1	TRBV3-1/TRBV3-2	.	CASSQGALQGTEAFF	TGTGCCAGCAGCCAAGGAGCCCTTCAGGGCACTGAAGCTTTCTTT
.	TRBJ1-5	TRBV6-6	TRBD1	CASRGQGIPHQPQHF	TGTGCCAGCAGAGGACAGGGGATCCCGCATCAGCCCCAGCATTTT
.	TRBJ1-1	TRBV19	TRBD1	CASSMGQLNTEAFF	TGTGCCAGTAGTATGGGACAGCTAAACACTGAAGCTTTCTTT
.	TRBJ2-7	TRBV7-2	.	CASSTGSSFYEQYF	TGTGCCAGCAGCACCGGGAGTAGCTTCTACGAGCAGTACTTC
.	TRBJ1-6	TRBV19	TRBD1	CASTGTARLSPLHF	TGTGCCAGTACCGGGACAGCTCGACTCTCACCCCTCCACTTT
.	TRBJ1-2	TRBV6-5	.	CAALWRGVAYGYTF	TGTGCCGCCCTATGGCGGGGAGTAGCCTATGGCTACACCTTC
.	TRBJ1-1	TRBV6-5	.	CASSYLGQGGTEAFF	TGTGCCAGCAGTTACCTGGGGCAGGGTGGCACTGAAGCTTTCTTT
.	TRBJ1-5	TRBV15	.	CATSRDRVREGRQPQHF	TGTGCCACCAGCAGAGATCGGGTCAGGGAGGGTCGTCAGCCCCAGCATTTT